These 30 T cell receptor beta chains were sequenced from one sample in a study of blood T cell repertoires in COVID-19. Profiling relied on immunoSEQ multiplex PCR, and the TCRdb table lists in-frame clones only, not all of them. The sample includes about 73,000 clones, 80% to 85% of them seen just once. The sequencing sample was made of peripheral blood. The source is an elderly man with active or convalescent COVID-19.

J is TRBJ2-5 and V is TRBV19; tentative D call: TRBD2 (6 bases). V lost 5 bases and J lost 2, with 15 bases in between. The CDR3 extends over 15 amino acids. Germline V gene data show CDR1 as LNHDA and CDR2 as SQIVND (reference sequence). The CDR3 DNA reads as TGTGCCAGTAGTGGGTTATCTAGCGAACAAGAGACCCAGTACTTC. Its protein is CASSGLSSEQETQYF. Combining the CDR3 with reference TRBV19 and TRBJ2-5 gives the whole variable domain DGGITQSPKYLFRKEGQNVTLSCEQNLNHDAMYWYRQDPGQGLRLIYYSQIVNDFQKGDIAEGYSVSREKKESFPLTVTSAQKNPTAFYLCASSGLSSEQETQYFGPGTRLLVL.

This clone came up once. Germline is not matched at one junction end, which may reflect a read error. The V call is TRBV6-1, the J call TRBJ1-5; tentatively, D is TRBD1 (5 bases). The CDR3 totals 18 residues. CDR1 and CDR2 (germline): MNHNS, SASEGT. CDR3 DNA: TGTGCCAGCAGAGAAGACTCATTGACAGAATATAGCAATCAGCCCCAGCATTTT. This translates into CASREDSLTEYSNQPQHF.

This sequence joins TRBV3-1 (or the pseudogene TRBV3-2) and TRBJ1-3, with D possibly matching TRBD1 (6 bases). Germline loops: CDR1 LGHDT, CDR2 YNNKEL (reference sequence). V was pared by 0 bases and J by 4 bases, with 19 bases between. The CDR3 loop spans 18 amino acids. The CDR3 reads CASSQDRGGGGAGNTIYF. The CDR3 DNA reads as TGTGCCAGCAGCCAAGATCGGGGAGGGGGTGGAGCAGGAAACACCATATATTTT.

The chain is built from TRBV6-2 or TRBV6-3 and TRBJ2-5; 9 nucleotides match TRBD1. Germline-derived CDR1 and CDR2 are MNHEY and SVGEGT. V shed 1 base and J 6 bases; nucleotides not matched to a gene: 6. The CDR3 is 15 amino acids. Here the CDR3 DNA reads TGTGCCAGCAGTTACTTAAGACAGGGGGGGAAGACCCAGTACTTC. Its protein product is CASSYLRQGGKTQYF.

This chain uses TRBV10-1 with TRBJ2-3, with TRBD2 matching 10 bases. From germline, CDR1 is WNHNN and CDR2 SYGVQD (reference sequence). Trimming at V came to 2 bases and at J to 3 bases, leaving 5 bases not matched to a gene. The CDR3 has 16 amino acids. CDR3 residues: CASSERASGGTDTQYF. CDR3 DNA sequence: TGCGCCAGCAGTGAGAGGGCTAGCGGGGGTACAGATACGCAGTATTTT.

The genes are TRBV6-2 or TRBV6-3 and TRBJ2-1; the match to TRBD2 covers 10 bases. Unmatched junction bases numbered 10, after V lost 4 bases and J lost 7 bases. This CDR3 region has 16 residues. Looked up from germline, CDR1 is MNHEY and CDR2 is SVGEGT. CDR3 residues: CASSSQRGGTPNEQFF. The CDR3 DNA sequence: TGTGCCAGCAGTTCCCAGCGGGGGGGAACCCCTAATGAGCAGTTCTTC.

The sample holds a few counts of this clone. The V call is TRBV9, the J call TRBJ2-5; TRBD2 agrees at 13 bases. Germline loops: CDR1 SGDLS, CDR2 YYNGEE. Unmatched junction bases numbered 9, after V lost 5 bases and J lost 5 bases. The CDR3 is 16 amino acids. The CDR3 bases are TGTGCCAGCAGTCCGACTAGCGGGGGGCCGGGCGAGACCCAGTACTTC. This gives the protein CASSPTSGGPGETQYF.

This clone showed up just once. The CDR3 sequence is CASIARAGGPFSNQPQHF. Here the CDR3 DNA reads TGTGCCAGTATCGCCCGGGCAGGGGGCCCTTTTAGCAATCAGCCCCAGCATTTT. This chain joins TRBV19 and TRBJ1-5, with 8 bases matching TRBD1. Germline values: CDR1 LNHDA, CDR2 SQIVND (reference sequence). This CDR3 contains 18 residues. With V trimmed by 7 bases and J by 0 bases, 14 bases remained unmatched. Filled out from reference TRBV19 and TRBJ1-5, the complete variable domain reads DGGITQSPKYLFRKEGQNVTLSCEQNLNHDAMYWYRQDPGQGLRLIYYSQIVNDFQKGDIAEGYSVSREKKESFPLTVTSAQKNPTAFYLCASIARAGGPFSNQPQHFGDGTRLSIL.

The rearrangement links TRBV28 to TRBJ2-7; 9 bases agree with TRBD1. Germline CDR1 MDHEN, CDR2 SYDVKM. The J segment lost 4 bases and the V segment lost 6 bases, leaving 7 bases of the junction unmatched. This CDR3 has 14 residues. The CDR3 nucleotides are TGTGCCAGCAGCCCGGGACAGGGTTTGTACGAGCAGTACTTC. Residues: CASSPGQGLYEQYF.

The rearrangement uses TRBV5-5 and TRBJ2-7; D gene uncertain. The germline V gene has CDR1 SGHKS and CDR2 YYEKEE (reference sequence). V was pared by 4 bases and J by 5 bases, with 7 bases between. The CDR3 totals 11 residues. CDR3 region: CASSRVNEQYF. The CDR3 region has the DNA TGTGCCAGCAGCCGGGTCAACGAGCAGTACTTC.

CDR3 loop: CAISEFQGSKNIQYF. The CDR3 DNA follows: TGTGCCATCAGTGAGTTTCAGGGGTCCAAAAACATTCAGTACTTC. The chain combines TRBV10-3 with TRBJ2-4; possible D gene TRBD1, 6 bases. Looked up from germline, CDR1 is ENHRY and CDR2 is SYGVKD. Trimming removed 1 base from V and 2 bases from J, with 9 bases in between. The CDR3 has 15 residues.

This rearrangement joins TRBV20-1 to TRBJ1-1; the D is unclear. Germline lookup yields CDR1 DFQATT and CDR2 SNEGSKA (reference sequence). This CDR3 comprises 11 residues. Trimming stripped 3 bases from V and 11 bases from J, with 13 bases between. Written as DNA, the CDR3 is TGCAGTGCTAGGGTTCCGGGGAGCGCTTTCTTT. It codes for CSARVPGSAFF.

The V and J genes are TRBV2 and TRBJ2-5, with 9 bases identical to TRBD2. Germline loops: CDR1 SNHLY, CDR2 FYNNEI. Germline trimming cut 6 bases from V and 5 bases from J; bases unmatched to any gene: 10. This CDR3 is 15 amino acids long. The CDR3 coding sequence is TGTGCCAGCAGCAGACTAGCGGCCAGGTTGGAGACCCAGTACTTC. Translation: CASSRLAARLETQYF.

The DNA of the CDR3 is TGTGCCAGCACCCTGGGGGCAGGAACTAATTCACCCCTCCACTTT. It translates to CASTLGAGTNSPLHF. The V call is TRBV6-5, the J call TRBJ1-6; the D gene is possibly TRBD1 (6 bases). CDR1 is MNHEY and CDR2 is SVGAGI in the germline V gene. The CDR3 runs to 15 residues. V dropped 7 bases and J dropped 6 bases, with 16 bases sitting between them.

This clone was recorded only once. The CDR3 DNA sequence: TGTGCCAGCAGCCCCAGGACAGGTTGGTCCTACGAGCAGTACTTC. This translates into CASSPRTGWSYEQYF. V is TRBV3-1 (or the pseudogene TRBV3-2) and J is TRBJ2-7; 7 bases align to TRBD1. The J segment lost 1 base and the V segment lost 4 bases, leaving 7 bases of the junction unmatched. Germline CDR1 LGHDT, CDR2 YNNKEL (reference sequence). The CDR3 contains 15 residues.

The gene calls are TRBV6-5 and TRBJ2-7, with a possible D match to TRBD2 (5 bases). CDR3 length: 14 residues. Between the trimmed V and J ends, which lost 6 bases and 1 base, there was a span of 13 bases. Looked up from germline, CDR1 is MNHEY and CDR2 is SVGAGI. DNA for the CDR3: TGTGCCAGCAGGAAAATCGGAGGATCCTACGAGCAGTACTTC. It codes for CASRKIGGSYEQYF.

This chain joins TRBV18 and TRBJ1-2, with D possibly being TRBD1 (5 bases). The CDR3 sequence is 15 residues long. The germline V and J ends were trimmed by 0 bases and 6 bases, with 14 bases remaining between them. Germline V gives CDR1 KGHSH, CDR2 LQKENI. The CDR3 region has the DNA TGTGCCAGCTCACCACCGGGGGGAACAGTTAATGGCTACACCTTC. Translated: CASSPPGGTVNGYTF.

The V call is TRBV5-5, the J call TRBJ1-3; D not resolved. The CDR3 has 15 residues. CDR1 is SGHKS, CDR2 YYEKEE, per germline (reference sequence). V dropped 4 bases and J dropped 0 bases, with 11 bases sitting between them. CDR3 sequence reads: CASSIDITSGNTIYF. CDR3 DNA sequence: TGTGCCAGCAGCATTGACATAACCTCTGGAAACACCATATATTTT.

V is TRBV30 and J is TRBJ2-3; D is perhaps TRBD2 (6 bases). This CDR3 is 11 amino acids long. Trimming took 4 bases from V and 6 from J, leaving 8 bases between them. Germline CDR1 GTSNPN, CDR2 SVGIG (reference sequence). The CDR3 loop is CAWTGRDTQYF. The CDR3 DNA reads TGTGCCTGGACAGGGAGGGATACGCAGTATTTT. The entire variable domain, with the rest obtained from reference TRBV30 and TRBJ2-3, is as follows: SQTIHQWPATLVQPVGSPLSLECTVEGTSNPNLYWYRQAAGRGLQLLFYSVGIGQISSEVPQNLSASRPQDRQFILSSKKLLLSDSGFYLCAWTGRDTQYFGPGTRLTVL.

This chain connects TRBV5-6 to TRBJ2-7; D ambiguous. V lost 0 bases and J 4 bases, leaving 8 bases between the germline ends. From germline, CDR1 is SGHDT and CDR2 YYEEEE. The CDR3 is 13 amino acids. CDR3 in DNA: TGTGCCAGCAGCTTGGTGGGCCCTTACGAGCAGTACTTC. It specifies CASSLVGPYEQYF.

This sequence joins TRBV24-1 and TRBJ2-1, with 8 bases matching TRBD1. Germline V CDR1 and CDR2: KGHDR, SFDVKD. Trimming at V came to 9 bases and at J to 8 bases, leaving 2 bases not matched to a gene. The CDR3 sequence is 11 residues long. The CDR3 reads CATQDRDEQFF. For the CDR3, the DNA is TGTGCCACCCAGGACAGGGATGAGCAGTTCTTC.

The chain recombines TRBV28 with TRBJ2-5, with D hard to call. Germline CDR1 MDHEN, CDR2 SYDVKM. This CDR3 spans 13 amino acids. V was shortened by 4 bases and J by 1 base, with 7 bases between the two germline ends. The CDR3: CASSWRFQETQYF. Written as DNA, the CDR3 is TGTGCCAGCAGTTGGCGGTTCCAAGAGACCCAGTACTTC.

This clone was seen more than once but under ten times. The chain uses TRBV4-1 and TRBJ2-3; tentative D call: TRBD2 (5 bases). The CDR3 runs to 16 residues. The germline CDR1 and CDR2 sequences are MGHRA and YSYEKL. Trimming shortened V by 0 bases and J by 0 bases, and 10 bases separated the two germline ends. CDR3: CASSQDLGVSTDTQYF. In DNA form, the CDR3 reads TGCGCCAGCAGCCAAGATCTGGGAGTTAGCACAGATACGCAGTATTTT.

The chain carries TRBV21-1 and TRBJ1-5; no DNA check was done on the table's D call, TRBD1. TRBV21-1 is listed as a pseudogene. CDR3 length: 17 amino acids. The CDR3 nucleotides are TGTGCCAGCAGCGCCCGGGACAGTTTCTATAGCAATCAGCCCCAGCATTTT. It yields the protein CASSARDSFYSNQPQHF.

This rearrangement joins TRBV5-8 to TRBJ1-2, with D perhaps TRBD1 (5 bases). V lost 0 bases and J lost 4, with 13 bases in between. Germline-derived CDR1 and CDR2 are SGHTS and YDEGEE. This CDR3 comprises 15 residues. DNA for the CDR3: TGTGCCAGCAGCTTGGGAGCGGGGCCGGGCTATGGCTACACCTTC. This codes for CASSLGAGPGYGYTF. The full variable domain, completed using reference TRBV5-8 and TRBJ1-2, is EAGVTQSPTHLIKTRGQQATLRCSPISGHTSVYWYQQALGLGLQFLLWYDEGEERNRGNFPPRFSGRQFPNYSSELNVNALELEDSALYLCASSLGAGPGYGYTFGSGTRLTVV.

This clone showed up just a few times. The gene calls are TRBV10-1 and TRBJ2-3; D is perhaps TRBD1 (6 bases). Germline values: CDR1 WNHNN, CDR2 SYGVQD (reference sequence). V lost 5 bases, J lost 0 bases, and 9 bases lay in between. CDR3 length: 14 amino acids. CDR3 in DNA: TGCGCCAGCAGTTACACAGGGAGCACAGATACGCAGTATTTT. This translates into CASSYTGSTDTQYF.

The J gene is TRBJ1-1, the V gene TRBV9, with D hard to call. CDR3 size: 15 residues. The ends were cut back, 0 bases at V and 5 bases at J, with 14 bases in the middle. CDR1 and CDR2 (germline): SGDLS, YYNGEE. CDR3 loop: CASSVAPTRGTEAFF. DNA of the CDR3: TGTGCCAGCAGCGTAGCTCCTACAAGAGGGACTGAAGCTTTCTTT.

The rearrangement uses TRBV19 and TRBJ2-7; 10 bases fit TRBD1. Germline CDR1 LNHDA, CDR2 SQIVND (reference sequence). The J segment lost 7 bases and the V segment lost 7 bases, leaving 10 bases of the junction unmatched. The CDR3 runs to 14 residues. Written as DNA, the CDR3 is TGTGCCAGTACGGGAGGGACAGGGGTTGGAGAGCAGTACTTC. This codes for CASTGGTGVGEQYF. Drawing the rest from reference TRBV19 and TRBJ2-7, the complete variable domain is DGGITQSPKYLFRKEGQNVTLSCEQNLNHDAMYWYRQDPGQGLRLIYYSQIVNDFQKGDIAEGYSVSREKKESFPLTVTSAQKNPTAFYLCASTGGTGVGEQYFGPGTRLTVT.

The chain links TRBV7-2 to TRBJ2-7, with D possibly being TRBD2 (6 bases). The germline gives CDR1 SGHTA, CDR2 FQGNSA. This CDR3 has 16 residues. V was cut by 0 bases and J by 3 bases, with 15 bases left in between. CDR3 protein: CASSLAPLASLYEQYF. CDR3 nucleotide sequence: TGTGCCAGCAGCTTAGCCCCACTAGCCTCTCTCTACGAGCAGTACTTC.

This sequence joins TRBV18 and TRBJ1-1, with D perhaps matching TRBD1 (5 bases). The germline V gene has CDR1 KGHSH and CDR2 LQKENI. This CDR3 region has 12 residues. Trimming left V 3 bases short and J 10 bases short, with 12 bases between. The CDR3 reads CASSPDTVGAFF. CDR3 bases: TGTGCCAGCTCACCGGACACGGTCGGAGCTTTCTTT.